Each of the 19 T cell receptor beta chains below was sequenced from the same sample in a study of cytomegalovirus exposure and HLA in healthy donors. PCR employed 60 Vbeta and 13 Jbeta primers. The protocol was immunoSEQ multiplex PCR, while the TCRdb copy is restricted to in-frame clones and leaves out a portion. There are 150,000 to 200,000 clones in the sample; approximately 80% occur only once, and less than 15% lies in the top ten. Sequencing was performed on PBMCs. These receptors were collected from a woman aged 30 to 39 in good health and CMV-seropositive.

The V gene is TRBV27, the J gene TRBJ1-4; D is uncertain. V lost 8 bases and J lost 7, with 11 bases in between. Per the germline V gene, CDR1 is MNHEY and CDR2 is SMNVEV (reference sequence). The CDR3 length is 12 residues. The CDR3: CASGPSREKLFF. CDR3 in DNA: TGTGCCAGCGGGCCCTCGCGTGAAAAACTGTTTTTT.

J is TRBJ1-1 and V is TRBV5-6; 8 bases align to TRBD1. The V gene end was trimmed by 3 bases and the J gene end by 1 base; junction bases not matched to a gene: 5. CDR3 length: 15 amino acids. The germline V gene has CDR1 SGHDT and CDR2 YYEEEE. This chain's CDR3 is CASSSYRGGNTEAFF. The CDR3 nucleotides are TGTGCCAGCAGCTCCTACAGGGGGGGGAACACTGAAGCTTTCTTT.

The chain uses TRBV7-9 and TRBJ2-1; 8 nucleotides align to TRBD1. The trim removed 5 bases at V and 8 bases at J, leaving 8 bases unmatched. Germline CDR1 SEHNR, CDR2 FQNEAQ (reference sequence). The CDR3 is 14 residues long. The DNA for the CDR3 is TGTGCCAGCAGCCCAGGACAGGGTGGGGATGAGCAGTTCTTC. This encodes CASSPGQGGDEQFF.

This clone occurred a few times. The chain is built from TRBV7-9 and TRBJ1-2; TRBD1 is a possible D gene (5 bases). Germline V lookup: CDR1 SEHNR, CDR2 FQNEAQ (reference sequence). The CDR3 has 14 amino acids. Trimming took off 8 bases at V and 8 bases at J, with 21 bases between the two ends. CDR3 DNA sequence: TGTGCCAGCGGCCAAGTTTCGGGTGGACACGGCTACACCTTC. This encodes CASGQVSGGHGYTF.

The gene calls are TRBV18 and TRBJ1-5; no definite D call. The V gene lost 2 bases and the J gene lost 2 bases, with 10 bases spanning the gap. In germline, CDR1 is KGHSH, CDR2 LQKENI. This CDR3 has 15 amino acids. CDR3 amino acids: CASSPSHSGNQPQHF. The CDR3 DNA reads as TGTGCCAGCTCACCAAGTCACTCGGGCAATCAGCCCCAGCATTTT.

This clone appeared a single time. In nucleotides, the CDR3 is TGCGCCAGCAGCTGGAGGGACAGAGCATACTTC. Translating it yields CASSWRDRAYF. This chain uses TRBV5-1 with TRBJ2-7; TRBD1 might be the D (7 bases). CDR3 length: 11 residues. The ends were cut back, 3 bases at V and 13 bases at J, with 14 bases in the middle. Germline-derived CDR1 and CDR2 are SGHRS and YFSETQ.

This rearrangement joins TRBV28 to TRBJ1-5; D not certain. CDR3 length: 15 amino acids. The germline V gene encodes CDR1 MDHEN and CDR2 SYDVKM. V shed 1 base and J shed 5 bases, with 12 bases lying between them. CDR3 amino acids: CASSLLVGGDQPQHF. In nucleotides, the CDR3 is TGTGCCAGCAGTTTATTAGTGGGAGGAGATCAGCCCCAGCATTTT.

The chain joins TRBV10-3 to TRBJ2-7; tentatively, D is TRBD2 (6 bases). V lost 5 bases and J lost 5, with 10 bases in between. The length of the CDR3 is 12 residues. The germline V gene encodes CDR1 ENHRY and CDR2 SYGVKD. CDR3 bases: TGTGCCATCAGTCTAGCGAAGAACGAGCAGTACTTC. Residues: CAISLAKNEQYF.

The J gene is TRBJ1-1, the V gene TRBV11-2, with 8 bases matching TRBD1. CDR1 is SGHAT and CDR2 is FQNNGV in the germline V gene. Trimming cost V 5 bases and J 1 base; bases outside gene matches: 9. CDR3 length: 16 amino acids. For the CDR3, the DNA is TGTGCCAGCAGCCGAATTACAGGGGGTAAGAACACTGAAGCTTTCTTT. Its translation: CASSRITGGKNTEAFF.

This clone appeared a few times. The rearrangement joins TRBV6-1 to TRBJ1-2, with TRBD1 as a possible D gene (6 bases). The V gene's germline CDR1 is MNHNS and CDR2 SASEGT. Trimming cost V 5 bases and J 4 bases, with 14 bases left between them. This CDR3 comprises 14 residues. CDR3: CASSPQGLVYGYTF. The CDR3 DNA reads as TGTGCCAGCAGTCCCCAGGGGCTAGTCTATGGCTACACCTTC.

The chain joins TRBV6-1 to TRBJ2-7; a weak D match, TRBD2 (5 bases). V gave up 8 bases and J gave up 4 bases, with 15 bases separating them. The CDR3 is 13 amino acids. Germline V gene sequence: CDR1 MNHNS, CDR2 SASEGT. CDR3 residues: CASGRTREYEQYF. CDR3 DNA: TGTGCCAGCGGACGGACGAGGGAGTACGAGCAGTACTTC.

CDR3 nucleotide sequence: TGCGCCAGCCGCATCGGACAGGCGAACACCGGGGAGCTGTTTTTT. Translating gives CASRIGQANTGELFF. V gene TRBV5-1 combines with J gene TRBJ2-2, with TRBD1 matching over 7 bases. V lost 7 bases to trimming and J lost 0 bases; unmatched junction nucleotides: 6. CDR1 SGHRS and CDR2 YFSETQ come from the germline V gene. The CDR3 is made up of 15 amino acids.

The chain employs TRBV5-1 and TRBJ1-3; 8 nucleotides match TRBD1. The germline V gene has CDR1 SGHRS and CDR2 YFSETQ. The V and J ends lost 0 bases and 4 bases, in that order; junction bases with no gene match: 3. The CDR3 consists of 15 residues. CDR3 sequence reads: CASSLVTGEGNTIYF. The CDR3 DNA follows: TGCGCCAGCAGCTTGGTGACAGGGGAGGGAAACACCATATATTTT.

The chain carries TRBV28 and TRBJ1-5, with D maybe TRBD1 (5 bases). Deletions cut 5 bases from V and 3 bases from J, with 14 bases between. Germline assignment: CDR1 MDHEN and CDR2 SYDVKM. The CDR3 extends over 15 amino acids. The CDR3 bases are TGTGCCAGCAGTCCCCCCGGGGGGGACAATCAGCCCCAGCATTTT. Translating gives CASSPPGGDNQPQHF.

The chain carries TRBV19 and TRBJ2-1; TRBD2 matches 14 bases. This CDR3 comprises 19 residues. Germline values: CDR1 LNHDA, CDR2 SQIVND (reference sequence). The trim removed 3 bases at V and 3 bases at J, leaving 10 bases unmatched. CDR3 DNA: TGTGCCAGTAGTATTTCGGGGACTAGCGGGAGTCGGTACTACAATGAGCAGTTCTTC. It is translated as CASSISGTSGSRYYNEQFF.

This chain uses TRBV28 with TRBJ2-7, with D maybe TRBD2 (6 bases). There are 15 residues in the CDR3. Trimming pared 2 bases from V and 0 bases from J, leaving 11 bases between. Germline CDR1 is MDHEN and CDR2 is SYDVKM. The CDR3 region has the DNA TGTGCCAGCAGTTTACAGGCGGGAAGCTCCTACGAGCAGTACTTC. This translates into CASSLQAGSSYEQYF.

In this sample, this clone turned up a few times. The rearrangement links TRBV19 to TRBJ1-4; the D gene is possibly TRBD1 (5 bases). Trimming cost V 5 bases and J 3 bases, with 13 bases left between them. CDR3 size: 15 residues. Germline CDR1 and CDR2: LNHDA and SQIVND (reference sequence). The CDR3 region has the DNA TGTGCCAGTAGTCCCTTGGGGACTTCTAATGAAAAACTGTTTTTT. The encoded protein is CASSPLGTSNEKLFF.

This clone occurred a few times. The rearrangement links TRBV19 to TRBJ1-2; no firm D call. This CDR3 has 13 residues. Germline V gene sequence: CDR1 LNHDA, CDR2 SQIVND (reference sequence). Between the trimmed V and J ends, which lost 1 base and 4 bases, there was a span of 7 bases. The CDR3 spells CASSIGAGYGYTF. The CDR3 DNA reads TGTGCCAGTAGTATAGGGGCGGGCTATGGCTACACCTTC.

V gene TRBV6-5 combines with J gene TRBJ1-1; no firm D call. This CDR3 has 14 residues. Germline V gene sequence: CDR1 MNHEY, CDR2 SVGAGI. V was pared by 5 bases and J by 0 bases, with 10 bases between. CDR3 in amino acids: CASSASGLNTEAFF. The CDR3 nucleotides read TGTGCCAGCAGTGCTTCAGGCTTGAACACTGAAGCTTTCTTT.